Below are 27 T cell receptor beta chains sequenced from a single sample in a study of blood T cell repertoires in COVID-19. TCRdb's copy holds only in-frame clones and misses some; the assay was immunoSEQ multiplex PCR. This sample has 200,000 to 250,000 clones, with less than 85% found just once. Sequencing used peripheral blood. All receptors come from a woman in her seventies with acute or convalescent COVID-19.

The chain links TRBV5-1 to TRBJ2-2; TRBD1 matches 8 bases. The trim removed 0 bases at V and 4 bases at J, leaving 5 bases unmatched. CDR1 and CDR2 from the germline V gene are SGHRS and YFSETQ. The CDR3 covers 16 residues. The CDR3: CASSLGDRGGTGELFF. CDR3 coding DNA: TGCGCCAGCAGCTTGGGTGACAGGGGAGGCACCGGGGAGCTGTTTTTT.

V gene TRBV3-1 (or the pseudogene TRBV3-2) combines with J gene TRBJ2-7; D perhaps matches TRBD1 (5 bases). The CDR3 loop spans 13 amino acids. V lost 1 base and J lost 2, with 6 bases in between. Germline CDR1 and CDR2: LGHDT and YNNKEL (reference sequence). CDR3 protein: CASSQVGAYEQYF. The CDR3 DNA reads TGTGCCAGCAGCCAAGTAGGGGCCTACGAGCAGTACTTC.

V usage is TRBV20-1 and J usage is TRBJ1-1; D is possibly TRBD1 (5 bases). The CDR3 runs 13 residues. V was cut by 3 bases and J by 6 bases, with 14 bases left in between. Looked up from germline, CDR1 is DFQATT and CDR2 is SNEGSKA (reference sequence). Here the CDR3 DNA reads TGCAGTGCTAGTAAACGCAGGGAGGCTGAAGCTTTCTTT. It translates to CSASKRREAEAFF.

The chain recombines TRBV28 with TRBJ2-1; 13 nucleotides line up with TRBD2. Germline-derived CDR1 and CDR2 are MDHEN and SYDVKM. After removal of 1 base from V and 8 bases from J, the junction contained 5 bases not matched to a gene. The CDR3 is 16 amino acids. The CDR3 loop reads CASSLSPGLAGYEQFF. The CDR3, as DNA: TGTGCCAGCAGTTTATCCCCGGGACTAGCGGGATATGAGCAGTTCTTC.

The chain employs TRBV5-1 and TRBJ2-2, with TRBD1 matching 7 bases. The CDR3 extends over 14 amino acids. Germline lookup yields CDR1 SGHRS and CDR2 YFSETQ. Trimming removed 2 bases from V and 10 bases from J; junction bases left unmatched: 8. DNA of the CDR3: TGCGCCAGCAGCTTCGGGACAGCTAACGAGGAGCTGTTTTTT. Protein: CASSFGTANEELFF.

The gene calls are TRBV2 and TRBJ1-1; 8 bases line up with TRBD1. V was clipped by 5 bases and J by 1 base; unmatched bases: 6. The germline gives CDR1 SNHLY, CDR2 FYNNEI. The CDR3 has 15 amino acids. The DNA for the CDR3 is TGTGCCAGCAGTCTTTCCGGGACAGGGAACACTGAAGCTTTCTTT. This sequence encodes CASSLSGTGNTEAFF.

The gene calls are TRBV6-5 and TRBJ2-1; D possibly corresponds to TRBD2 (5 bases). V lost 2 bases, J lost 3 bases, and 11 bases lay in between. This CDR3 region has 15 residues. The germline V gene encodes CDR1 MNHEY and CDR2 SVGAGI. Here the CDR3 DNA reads TGTGCCAGCAGTTACGGAACAGACTACTACAATGAGCAGTTCTTC. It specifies CASSYGTDYYNEQFF.

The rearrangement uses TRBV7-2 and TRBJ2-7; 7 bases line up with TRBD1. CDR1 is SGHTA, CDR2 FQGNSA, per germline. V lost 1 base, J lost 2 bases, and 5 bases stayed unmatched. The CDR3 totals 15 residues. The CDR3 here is CASSLDRGGPYEQYF. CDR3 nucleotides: TGTGCCAGCAGCTTAGACAGGGGCGGGCCCTACGAGCAGTACTTC.

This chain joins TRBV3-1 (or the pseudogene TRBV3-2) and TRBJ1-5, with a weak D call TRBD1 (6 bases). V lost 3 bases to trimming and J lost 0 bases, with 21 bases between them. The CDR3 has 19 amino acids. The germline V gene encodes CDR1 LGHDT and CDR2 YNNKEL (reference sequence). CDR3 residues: CASSHLPPTGPDSNQPQHF. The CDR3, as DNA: TGTGCCAGCAGCCACCTACCACCTACAGGGCCTGATAGCAATCAGCCCCAGCATTTT.

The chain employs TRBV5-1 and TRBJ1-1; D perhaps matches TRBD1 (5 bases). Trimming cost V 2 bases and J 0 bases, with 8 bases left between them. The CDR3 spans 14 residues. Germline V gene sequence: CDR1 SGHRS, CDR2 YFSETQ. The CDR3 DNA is TGCGCCAGCAGCTTTACAGGAATGAACACTGAAGCTTTCTTT. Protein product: CASSFTGMNTEAFF.

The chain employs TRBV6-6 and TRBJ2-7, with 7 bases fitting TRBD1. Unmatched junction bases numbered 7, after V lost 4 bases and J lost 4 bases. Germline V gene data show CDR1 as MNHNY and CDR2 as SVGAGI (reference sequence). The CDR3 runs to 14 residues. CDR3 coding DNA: TGTGCCAGCAGTTTCGGGACAGAGGGATACGAGCAGTACTTC. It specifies CASSFGTEGYEQYF.

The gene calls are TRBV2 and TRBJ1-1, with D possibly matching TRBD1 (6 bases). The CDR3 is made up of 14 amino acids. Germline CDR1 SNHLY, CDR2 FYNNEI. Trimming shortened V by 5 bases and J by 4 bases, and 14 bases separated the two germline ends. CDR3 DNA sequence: TGTGCCAGCAGTATGGAGGACAGTGGCACTGAAGCTTTCTTT. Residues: CASSMEDSGTEAFF.

CDR3 region: CASSLDPGLAGNNEQFF. The CDR3 DNA reads as TGCGCCAGCAGCCTAGACCCCGGACTGGCGGGTAACAATGAGCAGTTCTTC. The gene calls are TRBV4-1 and TRBJ2-1; a weak D match, TRBD2 (5 bases). CDR1 and CDR2 from the germline V gene are MGHRA and YSYEKL. The CDR3 extends over 17 amino acids. Trimming pared 4 bases from V and 5 bases from J, leaving 21 bases between.

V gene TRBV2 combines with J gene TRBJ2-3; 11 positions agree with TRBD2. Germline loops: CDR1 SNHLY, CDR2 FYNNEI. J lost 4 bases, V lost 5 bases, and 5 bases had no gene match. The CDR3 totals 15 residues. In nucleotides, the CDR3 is TGTGCCAGCAGTCCTACTAGCGGGAGTCCAGATACGCAGTATTTT. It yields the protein CASSPTSGSPDTQYF. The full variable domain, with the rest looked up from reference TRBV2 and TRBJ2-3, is EPEVTQTPSHQVTQMGQEVILRCVPISNHLYFYWYRQILGQKVEFLVSFYNNEISEKSEIFDDQFSVERPDGSNFTLKIRSTKLEDSAMYFCASSPTSGSPDTQYFGPGTRLTVL.

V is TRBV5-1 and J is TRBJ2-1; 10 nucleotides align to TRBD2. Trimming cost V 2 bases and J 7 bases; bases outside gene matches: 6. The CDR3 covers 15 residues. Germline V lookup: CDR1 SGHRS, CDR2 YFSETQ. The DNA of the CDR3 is TGCGCCAGCAGCTTCTCTAGCGGGAGTACGAATGAGCAGTTCTTC. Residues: CASSFSSGSTNEQFF.

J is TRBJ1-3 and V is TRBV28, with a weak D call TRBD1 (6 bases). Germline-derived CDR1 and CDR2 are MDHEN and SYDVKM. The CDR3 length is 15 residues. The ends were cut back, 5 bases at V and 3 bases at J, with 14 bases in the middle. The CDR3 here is CASSLSTGSGNTIYF. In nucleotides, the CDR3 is TGTGCCAGCAGTCTCTCTACAGGGAGTGGAAACACCATATATTTT. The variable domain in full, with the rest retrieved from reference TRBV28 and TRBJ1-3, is DVKVTQSSRYLVKRTGEKVFLECVQDMDHENMFWYRQDPGLGLRLIYFSYDVKMKEKGDIPEGYSVSREKKERFSLILESASTNQTSMYLCASSLSTGSGNTIYFGEGSWLTVV.

The CDR3 DNA sequence: TGTGCCAGCAGCCCCGGGACAGATAATTCACCCCTCCACTTT. Its protein is CASSPGTDNSPLHF. V usage is TRBV9 and J usage is TRBJ1-6; 7 bases map to TRBD1. Germline V gene lookup returns CDR1 SGDLS and CDR2 YYNGEE. The CDR3 contains 14 residues. J gave up 5 bases and V 4 bases, and 3 bases lay outside the gene matches.

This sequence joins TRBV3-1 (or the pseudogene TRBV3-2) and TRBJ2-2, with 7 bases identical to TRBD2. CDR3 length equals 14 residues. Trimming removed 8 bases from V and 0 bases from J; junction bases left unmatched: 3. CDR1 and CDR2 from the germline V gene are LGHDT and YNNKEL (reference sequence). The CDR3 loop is CASGLAANTGELFF. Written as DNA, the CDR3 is TGTGCCAGCGGGCTAGCGGCGAACACCGGGGAGCTGTTTTTT.

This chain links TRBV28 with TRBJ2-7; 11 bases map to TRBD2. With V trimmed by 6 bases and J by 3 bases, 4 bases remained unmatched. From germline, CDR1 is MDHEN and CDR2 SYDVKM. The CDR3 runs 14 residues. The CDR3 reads CASRGGLAVYEQYF. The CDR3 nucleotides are TGTGCCAGCAGGGGGGGACTAGCGGTCTACGAGCAGTACTTC.

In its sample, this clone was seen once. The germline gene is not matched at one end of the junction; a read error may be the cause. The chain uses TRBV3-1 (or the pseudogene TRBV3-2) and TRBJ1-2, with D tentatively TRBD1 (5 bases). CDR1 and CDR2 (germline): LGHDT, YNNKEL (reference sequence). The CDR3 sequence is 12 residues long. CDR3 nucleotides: TGTGCCAGCAGCCAAGCCGGGGGTCGAGAAAGCTTC. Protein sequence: CASSQAGGRESF.

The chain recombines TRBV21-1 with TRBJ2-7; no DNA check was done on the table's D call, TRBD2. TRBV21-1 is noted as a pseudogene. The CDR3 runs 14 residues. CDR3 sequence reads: CASSKVGLTYEQYF. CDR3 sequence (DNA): TGTGCCAGCAGCAAAGTAGGACTAACTTACGAGCAGTACTTC.

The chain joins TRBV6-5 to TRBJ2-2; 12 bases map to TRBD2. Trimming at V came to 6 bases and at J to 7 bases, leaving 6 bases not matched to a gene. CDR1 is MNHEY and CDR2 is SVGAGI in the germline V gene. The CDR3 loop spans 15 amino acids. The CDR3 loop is CASRLAGGMGGELFF. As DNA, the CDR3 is TGTGCCAGCAGACTAGCGGGAGGAATGGGCGGGGAGCTGTTTTTT.

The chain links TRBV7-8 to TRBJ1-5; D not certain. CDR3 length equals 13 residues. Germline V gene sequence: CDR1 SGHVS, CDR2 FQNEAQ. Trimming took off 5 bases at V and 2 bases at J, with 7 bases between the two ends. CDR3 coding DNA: TGTGCCAGCAGCGCTAGCGGCAATCAGCCCCAGCATTTT. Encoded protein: CASSASGNQPQHF.

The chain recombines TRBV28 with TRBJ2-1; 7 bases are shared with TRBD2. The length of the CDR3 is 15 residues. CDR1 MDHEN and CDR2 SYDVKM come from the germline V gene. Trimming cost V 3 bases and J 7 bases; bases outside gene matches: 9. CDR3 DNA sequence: TGTGCCAGCAGTTTCTTCTTACTAGCGACGAATGAGCAGTTCTTC. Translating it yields CASSFFLLATNEQFF.

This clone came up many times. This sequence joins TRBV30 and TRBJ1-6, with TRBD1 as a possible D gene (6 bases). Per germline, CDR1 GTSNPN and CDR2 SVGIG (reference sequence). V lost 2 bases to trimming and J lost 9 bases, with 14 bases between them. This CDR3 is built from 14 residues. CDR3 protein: CAWSPGRGGSPLHF. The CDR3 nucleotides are TGTGCCTGGAGTCCTGGCAGGGGTGGTTCACCCCTCCACTTT.

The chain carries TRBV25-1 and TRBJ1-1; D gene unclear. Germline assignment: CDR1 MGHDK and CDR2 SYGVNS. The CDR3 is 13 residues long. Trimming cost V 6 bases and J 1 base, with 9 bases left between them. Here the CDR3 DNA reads TGTGCCAGCAGGGGCAGGCCGAACACTGAAGCTTTCTTT. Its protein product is CASRGRPNTEAFF.

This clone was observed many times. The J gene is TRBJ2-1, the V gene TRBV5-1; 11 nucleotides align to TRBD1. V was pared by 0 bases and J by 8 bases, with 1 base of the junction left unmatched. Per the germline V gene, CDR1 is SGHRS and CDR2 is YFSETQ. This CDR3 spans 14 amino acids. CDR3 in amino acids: CASSLGTGGYEQFF. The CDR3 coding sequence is TGCGCCAGCAGCTTGGGGACAGGGGGCTATGAGCAGTTCTTC.